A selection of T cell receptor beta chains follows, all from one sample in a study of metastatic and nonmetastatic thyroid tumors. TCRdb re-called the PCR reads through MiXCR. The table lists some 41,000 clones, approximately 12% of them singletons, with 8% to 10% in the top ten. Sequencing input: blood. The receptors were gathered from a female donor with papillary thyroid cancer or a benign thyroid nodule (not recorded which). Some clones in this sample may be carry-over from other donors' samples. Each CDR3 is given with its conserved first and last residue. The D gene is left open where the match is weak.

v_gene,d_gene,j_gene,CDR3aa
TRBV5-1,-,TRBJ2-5,CASSLEGPSRAQYF
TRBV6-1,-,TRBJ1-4,CASSLAGRGRNEKLFF
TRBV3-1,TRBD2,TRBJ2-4,CASSPPGSGRRNIQYF
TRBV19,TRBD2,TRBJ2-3,CASSPGGTSGADTQYF
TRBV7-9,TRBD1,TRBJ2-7,CASSFEGQGEF
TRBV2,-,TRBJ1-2,CASILRPDFYGYTF
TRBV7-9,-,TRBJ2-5,CASSLVGAMATQYF
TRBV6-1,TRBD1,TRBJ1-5,CASSPGQGFNHPQRF
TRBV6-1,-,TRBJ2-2,CASWSFFGAGELFF
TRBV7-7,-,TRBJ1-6,CASSLGPTATLHF
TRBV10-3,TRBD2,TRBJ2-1,CAISDRAGADEQFF
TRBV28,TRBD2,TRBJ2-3,CASSSGLANAQYF
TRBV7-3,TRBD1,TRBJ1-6,CASSSQGDNSPLHF
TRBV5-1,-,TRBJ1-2,CASRSGGSAGYTF
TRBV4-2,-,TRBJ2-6,CAVSGAGANVLTF
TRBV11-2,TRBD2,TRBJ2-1,CAISFRTGGDETEQFF
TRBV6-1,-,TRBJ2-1,CASRLNRDTNNEQFF
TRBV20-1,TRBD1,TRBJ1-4,CSAPGQGDEKLFF
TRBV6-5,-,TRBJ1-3,CASSYSTGSGNTIYF
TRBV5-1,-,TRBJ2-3,CASSLVVAADTQYF
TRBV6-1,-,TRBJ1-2,CASSENPGTLGGYTF
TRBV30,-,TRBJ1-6,CAWVTALGSPLHF
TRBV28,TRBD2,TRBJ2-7,CASSSIGSGGIYEQYF
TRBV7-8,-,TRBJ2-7,CASSPLVEQYF
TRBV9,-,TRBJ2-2,CASSPTGSTGELFF
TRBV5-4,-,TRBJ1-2,CASSSGGAGMDGYTF
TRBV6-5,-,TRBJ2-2,CASSWKGHGELFF
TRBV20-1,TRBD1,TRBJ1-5,CSAQDRGSTQHF
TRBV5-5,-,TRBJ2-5,CASSLSGQGGQETQYF
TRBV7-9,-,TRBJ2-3,CATVDSLNTQYF
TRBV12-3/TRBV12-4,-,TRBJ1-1,CASSNLGNTEAFF
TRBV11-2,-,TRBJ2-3,CASSFRRSGSGDTQYF
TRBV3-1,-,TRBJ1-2,CASSSAAGRVTSF
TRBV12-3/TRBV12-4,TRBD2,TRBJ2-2,CAITPGTSGTGELFF
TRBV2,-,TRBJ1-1,CASLVVANTEAFF
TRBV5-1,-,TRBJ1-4,CASSFGGVRGAKIQGKLFF